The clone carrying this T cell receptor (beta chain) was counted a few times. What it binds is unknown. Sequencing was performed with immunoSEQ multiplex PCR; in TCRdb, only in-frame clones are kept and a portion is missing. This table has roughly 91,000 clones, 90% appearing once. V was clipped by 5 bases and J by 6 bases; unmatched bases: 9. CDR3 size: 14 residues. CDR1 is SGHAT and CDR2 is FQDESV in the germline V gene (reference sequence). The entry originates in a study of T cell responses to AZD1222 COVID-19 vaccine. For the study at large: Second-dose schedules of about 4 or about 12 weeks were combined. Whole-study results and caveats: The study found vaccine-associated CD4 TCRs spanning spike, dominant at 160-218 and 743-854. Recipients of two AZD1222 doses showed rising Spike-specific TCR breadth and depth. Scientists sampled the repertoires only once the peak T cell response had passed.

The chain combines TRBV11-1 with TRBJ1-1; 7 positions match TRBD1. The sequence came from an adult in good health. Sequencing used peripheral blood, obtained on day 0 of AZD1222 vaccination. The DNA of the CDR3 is TGTGCCAGCAGCCGCGACAGGGCTTCTCCTGAAGCTTTCTTT. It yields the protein CASSRDRASPEAFF.